This T cell receptor (beta chain) was captured by sequencing in a study of metastatic and nonmetastatic thyroid tumors (dated by TCRdb to 2018 to 2020). Background on the whole study: Repertoires were compared across peripheral blood and tumor or nodule tissue samples from malignant and benign thyroid patients. The research as a whole found: In both blood and tumor samples, TCR beta diversity was reported to be significantly higher in malignant tumors than in benign nodules.

The library was produced with PCR. The reads were generated on an Illumina HiSeq 4000. High-throughput sequencing was used to profile the TCR beta-chain CDR3 region of each patient. On the authors' methods: CDR3 differences across clinicopathological groups were used to build a classifier for discriminating distant-metastatic papillary thyroid cancer patients. Repertoire diversity was assessed with the Shannon index, and tumor-blood repertoire similarity with the Morisita-Horn index. TCRdb trimmed public reads at Q25 via fastp, called clones via MiXCR and kept in-frame beta chains. These V and J calls are TCRdb output, not the study's own analysis. Within this sample are tens of thousands of clones, with under 4.5% of them counted one time only. The ten largest make up about 21% of the sample. This clone has more than one count but fewer than ten. Its antigen has not been determined. No quality values exist for individual bases; no much larger clone is one base distant.

None of the patients had been given any treatment before thyroid surgery. Using T-cell receptor beta sequencing, the study looked back at clinical samples from patients collected from about 2011 to 2018. Reading the germline V gene gives CDR1 SNHLY and CDR2 FYNNEI. The CDR3 measures 11 amino acids from cysteine to phenylalanine. Only the CDR3 DNA is retained, 33 bases long and in frame from the first base. V is pared back by 0 bases and J by 7 bases, with 3 bases lying between the germline termini. In this chain, TRBV2 is recombined with TRBJ1-1; the D gene cannot be named for sure. Material for sequencing was blood. This clonotype originated in a female donor with papillary thyroid cancer or a benign thyroid nodule (not recorded which). Some clones in this sample may be carry-over from other donors' samples. The bases read TGTGCCAGCAGTGAAGCCCTTGAAGCTTTCTTT. Protein translation: CASSEALEAFF.